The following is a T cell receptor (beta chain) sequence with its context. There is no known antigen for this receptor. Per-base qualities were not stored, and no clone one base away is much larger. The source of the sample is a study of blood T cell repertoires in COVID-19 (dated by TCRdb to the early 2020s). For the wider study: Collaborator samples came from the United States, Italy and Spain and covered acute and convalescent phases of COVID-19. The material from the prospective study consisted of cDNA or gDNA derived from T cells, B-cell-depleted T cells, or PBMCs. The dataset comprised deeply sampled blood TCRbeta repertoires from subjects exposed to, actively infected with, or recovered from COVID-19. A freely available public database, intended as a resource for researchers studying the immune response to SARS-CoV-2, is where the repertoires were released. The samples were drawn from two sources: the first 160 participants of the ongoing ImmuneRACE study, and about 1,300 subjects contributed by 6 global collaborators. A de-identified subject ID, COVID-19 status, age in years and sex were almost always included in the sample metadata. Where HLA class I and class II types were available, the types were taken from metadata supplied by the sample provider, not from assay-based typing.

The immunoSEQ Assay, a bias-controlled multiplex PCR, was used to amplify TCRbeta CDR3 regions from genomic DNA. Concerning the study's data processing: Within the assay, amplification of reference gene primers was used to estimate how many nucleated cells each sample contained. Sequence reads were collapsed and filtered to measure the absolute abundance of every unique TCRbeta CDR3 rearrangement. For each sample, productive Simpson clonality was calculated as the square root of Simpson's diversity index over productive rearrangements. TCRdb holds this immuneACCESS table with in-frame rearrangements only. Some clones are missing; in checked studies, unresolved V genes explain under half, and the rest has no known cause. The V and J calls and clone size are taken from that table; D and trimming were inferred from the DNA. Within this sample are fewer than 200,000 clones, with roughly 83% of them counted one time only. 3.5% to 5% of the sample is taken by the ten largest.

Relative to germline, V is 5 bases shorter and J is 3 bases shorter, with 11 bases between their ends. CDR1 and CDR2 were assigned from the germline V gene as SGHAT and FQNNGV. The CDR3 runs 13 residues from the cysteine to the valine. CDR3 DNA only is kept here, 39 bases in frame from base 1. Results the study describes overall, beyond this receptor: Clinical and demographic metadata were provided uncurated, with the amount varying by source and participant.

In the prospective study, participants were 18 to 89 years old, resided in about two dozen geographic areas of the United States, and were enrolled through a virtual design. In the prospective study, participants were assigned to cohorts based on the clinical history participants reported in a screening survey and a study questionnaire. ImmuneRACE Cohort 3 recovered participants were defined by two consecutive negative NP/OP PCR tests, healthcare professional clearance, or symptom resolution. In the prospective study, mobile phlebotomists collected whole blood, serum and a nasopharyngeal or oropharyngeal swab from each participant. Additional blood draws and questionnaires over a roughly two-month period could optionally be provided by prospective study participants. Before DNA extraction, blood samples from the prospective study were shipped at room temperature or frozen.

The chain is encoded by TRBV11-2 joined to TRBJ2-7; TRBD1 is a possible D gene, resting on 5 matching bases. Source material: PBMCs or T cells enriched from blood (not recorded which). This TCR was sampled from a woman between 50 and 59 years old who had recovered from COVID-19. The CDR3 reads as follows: CASSTLQDYEQYV. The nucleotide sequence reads TGTGCCAGCAGCACCCTACAGGACTACGAGCAGTACGTC.